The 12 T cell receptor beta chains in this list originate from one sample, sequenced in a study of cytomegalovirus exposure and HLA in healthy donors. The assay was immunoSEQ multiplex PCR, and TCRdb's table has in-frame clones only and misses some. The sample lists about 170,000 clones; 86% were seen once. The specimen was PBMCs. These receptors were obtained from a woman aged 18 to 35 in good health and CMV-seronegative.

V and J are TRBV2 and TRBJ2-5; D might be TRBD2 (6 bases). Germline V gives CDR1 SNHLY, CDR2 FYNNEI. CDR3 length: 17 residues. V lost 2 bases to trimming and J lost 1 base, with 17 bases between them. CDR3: CASSERTRGGFQETQYF. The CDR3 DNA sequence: TGTGCCAGCAGTGAAAGAACTAGAGGAGGGTTCCAAGAGACCCAGTACTTC.

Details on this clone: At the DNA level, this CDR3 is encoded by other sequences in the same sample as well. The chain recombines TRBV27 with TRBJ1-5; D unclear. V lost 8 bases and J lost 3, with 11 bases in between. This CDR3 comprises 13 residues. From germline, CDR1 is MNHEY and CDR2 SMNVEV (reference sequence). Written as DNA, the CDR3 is TGTGCCAGCCGTCCGGGTTTCAATCAGCCCCAGCATTTT. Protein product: CASRPGFNQPQHF.

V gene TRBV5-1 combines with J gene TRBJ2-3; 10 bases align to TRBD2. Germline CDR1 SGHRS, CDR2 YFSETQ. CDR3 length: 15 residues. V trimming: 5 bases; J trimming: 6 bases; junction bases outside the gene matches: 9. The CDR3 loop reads CASSRLAGGSDTQYF. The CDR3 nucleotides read TGCGCCAGCAGTCGATTAGCGGGAGGATCGGATACGCAGTATTTT.

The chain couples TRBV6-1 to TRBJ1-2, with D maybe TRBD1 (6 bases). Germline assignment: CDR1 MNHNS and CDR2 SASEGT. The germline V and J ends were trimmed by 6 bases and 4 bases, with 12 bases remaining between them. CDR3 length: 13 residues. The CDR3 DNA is TGTGCCAGCAGGGCAGGGGAGGGCTATGGCTACACCTTC. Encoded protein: CASRAGEGYGYTF.

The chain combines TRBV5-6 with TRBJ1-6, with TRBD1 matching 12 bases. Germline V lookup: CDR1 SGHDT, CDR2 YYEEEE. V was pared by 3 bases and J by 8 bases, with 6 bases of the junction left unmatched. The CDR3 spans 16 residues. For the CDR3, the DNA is TGTGCCAGCAGCTCACCGGGACAGGGGGCGGATTCACCCCTCCACTTT. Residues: CASSSPGQGADSPLHF.

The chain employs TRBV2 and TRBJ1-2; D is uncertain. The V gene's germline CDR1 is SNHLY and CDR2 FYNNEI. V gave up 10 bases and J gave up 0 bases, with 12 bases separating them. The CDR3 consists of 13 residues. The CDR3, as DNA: TGTGCCACCGCGAGCGGGACTAACTATGGCTACACCTTC. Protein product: CATASGTNYGYTF.

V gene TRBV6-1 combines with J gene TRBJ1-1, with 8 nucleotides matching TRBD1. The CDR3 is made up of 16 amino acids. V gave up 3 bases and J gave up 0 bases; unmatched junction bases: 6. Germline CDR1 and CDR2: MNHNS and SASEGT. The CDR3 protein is CASSDDSRGLNTEAFF. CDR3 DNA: TGTGCCAGCAGTGACGACTCCAGGGGGCTGAACACTGAAGCTTTCTTT.

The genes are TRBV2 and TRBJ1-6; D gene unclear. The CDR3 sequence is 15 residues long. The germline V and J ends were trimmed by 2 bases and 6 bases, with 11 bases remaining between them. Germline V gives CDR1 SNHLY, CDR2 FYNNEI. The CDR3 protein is CASSEWTSLNSPLHF. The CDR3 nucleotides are TGTGCCAGCAGTGAATGGACTTCTCTTAATTCACCCCTCCACTTT.

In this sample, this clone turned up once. The CDR3 region is CASSGKGGSQETQYF. The CDR3 DNA is TGTGCCAGCAGCGGCAAGGGGGGGTCACAAGAGACCCAGTACTTC. The rearrangement uses TRBV5-4 and TRBJ2-5; D perhaps matches TRBD2 (7 bases). The CDR3 has 15 residues. Germline CDR1 SGHNT, CDR2 YYREEE (reference sequence). Trimming took off 4 bases at V and 2 bases at J, with 15 bases between the two ends.

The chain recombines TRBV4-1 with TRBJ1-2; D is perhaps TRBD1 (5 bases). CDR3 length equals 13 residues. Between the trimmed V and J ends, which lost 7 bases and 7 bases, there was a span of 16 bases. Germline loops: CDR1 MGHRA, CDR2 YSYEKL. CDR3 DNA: TGCGCCAGCACCCCGTGGAGGGGCCGTGGCTACACCTTC. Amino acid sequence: CASTPWRGRGYTF.

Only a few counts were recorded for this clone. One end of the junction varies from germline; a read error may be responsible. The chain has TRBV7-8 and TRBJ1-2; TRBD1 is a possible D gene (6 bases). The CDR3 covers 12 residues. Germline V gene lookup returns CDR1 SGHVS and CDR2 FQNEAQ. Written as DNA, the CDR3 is TGTGCCAGCAGCTACACGACAGGAGGTGGAGTCTTC. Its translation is CASSYTTGGGVF.

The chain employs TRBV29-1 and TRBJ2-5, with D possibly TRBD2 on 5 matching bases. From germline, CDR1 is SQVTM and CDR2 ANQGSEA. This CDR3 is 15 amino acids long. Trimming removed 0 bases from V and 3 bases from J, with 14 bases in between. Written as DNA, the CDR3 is TGCAGCGTTGAAGATCTTAGCGTAGGAGAAGAGACCCAGTACTTC. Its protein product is CSVEDLSVGEETQYF.